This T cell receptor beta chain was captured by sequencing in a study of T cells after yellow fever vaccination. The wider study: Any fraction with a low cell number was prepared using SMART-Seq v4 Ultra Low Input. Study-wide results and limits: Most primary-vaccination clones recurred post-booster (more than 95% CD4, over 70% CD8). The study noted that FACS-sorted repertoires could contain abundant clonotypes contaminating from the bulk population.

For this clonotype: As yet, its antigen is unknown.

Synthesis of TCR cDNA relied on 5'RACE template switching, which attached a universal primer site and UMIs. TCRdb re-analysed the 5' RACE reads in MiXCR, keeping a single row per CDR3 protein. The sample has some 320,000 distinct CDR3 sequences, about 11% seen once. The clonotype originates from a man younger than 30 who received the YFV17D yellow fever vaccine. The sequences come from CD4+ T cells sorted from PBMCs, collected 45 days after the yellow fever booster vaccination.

The CDR3 DNA reads as TGCGCCAGCAGCTTGGAGTCCGCACTCCTCGATACGCAGTATTTT. It yields the protein CASSLESALLDTQYF. The V gene is TRBV5-1, the J gene TRBJ2-3; D gene ambiguous. Trimming took 0 bases from V and 6 from J, leaving 14 bases between them. CDR1 and CDR2 from the germline V gene are SGHRS and YFSETQ. The CDR3 covers 15 residues. Supplemented by reference TRBV5-1 and TRBJ2-3, the full variable domain reads KAGVTQTPRYLIKTRGQQVTLSCSPISGHRSVSWYQQTPGQGLQFLFEYFSETQRNKGNFPGRFSGRQFSNSRSEMNVSTLELGDSALYLCASSLESALLDTQYFGPGTRLTVL.